These 19 T cell receptor beta chains originate from one sample sequenced in a study of cytomegalovirus exposure and HLA in healthy donors. Primers: 60 Vbeta forward and 13 Jbeta reverse. Only in-frame clones appear in the TCRdb table, and some are missing; sequencing was by immunoSEQ multiplex PCR. The sample has around 140,000 clones; approximately 63% are singletons. Input material: PBMCs. Receptors were obtained from an older woman in good health and CMV-seropositive.

This sequence joins TRBV6-1 and TRBJ1-5, with 8 bases matching TRBD1. Germline lookup yields CDR1 MNHNS and CDR2 SASEGT. The CDR3 totals 15 residues. V lost 2 bases to trimming and J lost 7 bases; unmatched junction nucleotides: 7. The CDR3 sequence: CASSEMDRVKQPQHF. CDR3 bases: TGTGCCAGCAGTGAAATGGACAGGGTCAAACAGCCCCAGCATTTT.

V usage is TRBV25-1 and J usage is TRBJ2-7; 7 nucleotides agree with TRBD2. CDR1 and CDR2 (germline): MGHDK, SYGVNS. Unmatched junction bases numbered 7, after V lost 4 bases and J lost 7 bases. This CDR3 has 13 amino acids. The CDR3 protein is CASSGLLAREQYF. The DNA for the CDR3 is TGTGCCAGCAGTGGTTTACTAGCGCGGGAGCAGTACTTC.

This chain uses TRBV28 with TRBJ2-4; 8 nucleotides agree with TRBD2. CDR3 length: 14 amino acids. With 6 bases clipped from V and 5 bases from J, the junction kept 6 bases outside the gene matches. Germline values: CDR1 MDHEN, CDR2 SYDVKM. The chain's CDR3 is CASSLGTSQNIQYF. For the CDR3, the DNA is TGTGCCAGCAGCCTAGGGACTAGTCAAAACATTCAGTACTTC.

The chain links TRBV19 to TRBJ2-7, with D perhaps TRBD1 (7 bases). The CDR3 has 13 amino acids. V gave up 9 bases and J gave up 1 base, with 13 bases separating them. The V gene's germline CDR1 is LNHDA and CDR2 SQIVND (reference sequence). The CDR3 DNA reads TGTGCCAGCCGGACAGGAGGGTCCTACGAGCAGTACTTC. As protein: CASRTGGSYEQYF.

This clone was counted a few times. V gene TRBV27 combines with J gene TRBJ1-1; a weak D match, TRBD1 (6 bases). V gave up 5 bases and J gave up 0 bases, with 10 bases separating them. There are 14 residues in the CDR3. CDR1 and CDR2 (germline): MNHEY, SMNVEV (reference sequence). In nucleotides, the CDR3 is TGTGCCAGCAGTCCGGACAGACTGAACACTGAAGCTTTCTTT. Translated, it gives CASSPDRLNTEAFF.

This chain links TRBV9 with TRBJ2-7, with 7 bases lining up with TRBD1. The CDR3 sequence is 14 residues long. Germline V gene lookup returns CDR1 SGDLS and CDR2 YYNGEE. The trim removed 0 bases at V and 5 bases at J, leaving 5 bases unmatched. The CDR3 DNA reads as TGTGCCAGCAGCGTAGCTCACAGGGGCGACGAGCAGTACTTC. It translates to CASSVAHRGDEQYF.

V and J are TRBV5-1 and TRBJ2-2; tentative D call: TRBD1 (6 bases). In germline, CDR1 is SGHRS, CDR2 YFSETQ. V dropped 4 bases and J dropped 2 bases, with 12 bases sitting between them. This CDR3 has 15 amino acids. The CDR3 nucleotides read TGCGCCAGCAGCCCGGGACATGCAAACACCGGGGAGCTGTTTTTT. Its translation is CASSPGHANTGELFF.

The genes are TRBV28 and TRBJ1-1; D unresolved. The CDR3 loop spans 12 amino acids. The germline V gene has CDR1 MDHEN and CDR2 SYDVKM. V lost 5 bases to trimming and J lost 11 bases, with 15 bases between them. The CDR3 is CASSLPEKLAFF. CDR3 coding DNA: TGTGCCAGCAGTCTTCCCGAGAAGTTGGCTTTCTTT.

This clone was detected a few times. This rearrangement joins TRBV4-1 to TRBJ1-2, with TRBD1 identical over 7 bases. The CDR3 is 16 residues long. Germline loops: CDR1 MGHRA, CDR2 YSYEKL. The junction had 14 bases not matched to a gene; V was cut back by 5 bases and J by 5 bases. CDR3 bases: TGCGCCAGCAGCAACATGGGAACAGGGGATAGGTATGGCTACACCTTC. Translation gives CASSNMGTGDRYGYTF.

This chain connects TRBV6-5 to TRBJ1-3, with D uncertain. The CDR3 sequence is 15 residues long. Germline V gene lookup returns CDR1 MNHEY and CDR2 SVGAGI. The germline V and J ends were trimmed by 5 bases and 2 bases, with 13 bases remaining between them. DNA of the CDR3: TGTGCCAGCAGTACCCTAGGCGGGGCTGGAAACACCATATATTTT. Translation gives CASSTLGGAGNTIYF.

V gene TRBV2 combines with J gene TRBJ2-7; D is unclear. Germline CDR1 SNHLY, CDR2 FYNNEI. CDR3 length equals 14 residues. Between the trimmed V and J ends, which lost 6 bases and 2 bases, there was a span of 14 bases. The CDR3 region has the DNA TGTGCCAGCAGCATCCTAGGCGCCGCCTACGAGCAGTACTTC. It translates to CASSILGAAYEQYF.

J is TRBJ2-7 and V is TRBV18, with D tentatively TRBD2 (5 bases). The CDR3 runs to 13 residues. Germline lookup yields CDR1 KGHSH and CDR2 LQKENI. Trimming removed 3 bases from V and 6 bases from J, with 12 bases in between. As DNA, the CDR3 is TGTGCCAGCTCACCGGACTCCCTTGGCGAGCAGTACTTC. Residues: CASSPDSLGEQYF.

This clone has only a few counts. This rearrangement joins TRBV19 to TRBJ1-1; 7 bases agree with TRBD1. The CDR3 runs to 15 residues. V lost 5 bases, J lost 1 base, and 7 bases stayed unmatched. The germline gives CDR1 LNHDA, CDR2 SQIVND (reference sequence). As DNA, the CDR3 is TGTGCCAGTAGTCGACAGGGTCTTCGGAACACTGAAGCTTTCTTT. It specifies CASSRQGLRNTEAFF.

This chain connects TRBV6-1 to TRBJ1-3; 10 nucleotides align to TRBD1. This CDR3 is built from 15 residues. V lost 5 bases, J lost 3 bases, and 4 bases stayed unmatched. The germline V gene has CDR1 MNHNS and CDR2 SASEGT. CDR3 sequence: CASSPTGGHGNTIYF. In nucleotides, the CDR3 is TGTGCCAGCAGTCCGACAGGGGGCCATGGAAACACCATATATTTT.

This chain joins TRBV7-2 and TRBJ1-1, with 7 positions matching TRBD1. In germline, CDR1 is SGHTA, CDR2 FQGNSA. The CDR3 contains 14 residues. V lost 2 bases, J lost 1 base, and 1 base stayed unmatched. This chain's CDR3 is CASSLRQGNTEAFF. DNA for the CDR3: TGTGCCAGCAGCTTACGACAGGGGAACACTGAAGCTTTCTTT. The whole variable domain, remainder taken from reference TRBV7-2 and TRBJ1-1, is GAGVSQSPSNKVTEKGKDVELRCDPISGHTALYWYRQSLGQGLEFLIYFQGNSAPDKSGLPSDRFSAERTGGSVSTLTIQRTQQEDSAVYLCASSLRQGNTEAFFGQGTRLTVV.

The genes are TRBV7-8 and TRBJ1-2; 7 bases agree with TRBD1. This CDR3 contains 14 residues. The germline V gene has CDR1 SGHVS and CDR2 FQNEAQ. V was clipped by 6 bases and J by 0 bases; unmatched bases: 4. CDR3 amino acids: CASRRDSPNYGYTF. The CDR3 bases are TGTGCCAGCAGGCGGGACAGCCCTAACTATGGCTACACCTTC.

The chain carries TRBV7-9 and TRBJ2-5; 8 positions match TRBD2. The J call may be faulty, since TRBJ2-7 better matches the DNA end. The germline CDR1 and CDR2 sequences are SEHNR and FQNEAQ (reference sequence). This CDR3 region has 16 residues. CDR3 residues: CASSPRSGITHYEQYF. CDR3 bases: TGTGCCAGCAGCCCGCGTAGCGGGATCACCCACTACGAGCAGTACTTC.

This chain uses TRBV2 with TRBJ2-3, with unresolved D. V gave up 3 bases and J gave up 3 bases, with 10 bases separating them. CDR1 is SNHLY, CDR2 FYNNEI, per germline. The CDR3 is 14 residues long. CDR3 sequence (DNA): TGTGCCAGCAGTGAGATTGGGCGAACAGATACGCAGTATTTT. This translates into CASSEIGRTDTQYF.

This clone appeared many times. This sequence joins TRBV4-1 and TRBJ2-7, with a weak D call TRBD1 (6 bases). CDR3 length: 14 residues. In germline, CDR1 is MGHRA, CDR2 YSYEKL. V lost 2 bases and J lost 3, with 11 bases in between. CDR3 sequence: CASSQRGGYYEQYF. CDR3 bases: TGCGCCAGCAGCCAAAGAGGGGGTTACTACGAGCAGTACTTC.